Listed here are 7 T cell receptor beta chains from one sample, sequenced in a study of T cells after yellow fever vaccination. TCRdb used MiXCR to reprocess the 5' RACE reads, holding one entry per CDR3 protein. The sample has 400,000 or so distinct CDR3 sequences; roughly 6.1% are singletons. The starting material was PBMCs, obtained 5 days after the yellow fever booster vaccination. Receptor source: a young man who received the YFV17D yellow fever vaccine.

J is TRBJ2-3 and V is TRBV15, with 11 bases aligning to TRBD2. Looked up from germline, CDR1 is LNHNV and CDR2 is YYDKDF (reference sequence). The CDR3 contains 17 residues. The ends lost 0 bases at V and 2 bases at J; junction bases unmatched: 4. CDR3 sequence: CATSRDLLAGVTDTQYF. DNA of the CDR3: TGTGCCACCAGCAGAGATTTACTAGCGGGAGTCACAGATACGCAGTATTTT. Together with reference TRBV15 and TRBJ2-3, the CDR3 gives the full variable domain: DAMVIQNPRYQVTQFGKPVTLSCSQTLNHNVMYWYQQKSSQAPKLLFHYYDKDFNNEADTPDNFQSRRPNTSFCFLDIRSPGLGDTAMYLCATSRDLLAGVTDTQYFGPGTRLTVL.

The chain carries TRBV7-2 and TRBJ1-3, with 12 positions matching TRBD1. CDR1 and CDR2 from the germline V gene are SGHTA and FQGNSA. V lost 5 bases and J lost 9; bases outside the gene matches: 5. This CDR3 contains 14 residues. CDR3 amino acids: CASSQGQGATTIYF. The CDR3 coding sequence is TGTGCCAGCAGCCAGGGACAGGGGGCTACCACCATATATTTT.

The table lists this clonotype with many counts. The chain uses TRBV15 and TRBJ2-5; D is undetermined. V was cut by 3 bases and J by 0 bases, with 2 bases left in between. This CDR3 spans 12 amino acids. The germline V gene has CDR1 LNHNV and CDR2 YYDKDF (reference sequence). CDR3 loop: CATSSHQETQYF. The CDR3 DNA sequence: TGTGCCACCAGCAGTCACCAAGAGACCCAGTACTTC.

This clonotype was found a few times. The rearrangement links TRBV3-1 to TRBJ2-3, with 7 bases aligning to TRBD1. Trimming removed 2 bases from V and 4 bases from J; junction bases left unmatched: 6. CDR1 is LGHDT, CDR2 YNNKEL, per germline (reference sequence). The CDR3 sequence is 15 residues long. CDR3 residues: CASSQNTGVADTQYF. For the CDR3, the DNA is TGTGCCAGCAGCCAAAATACAGGGGTTGCAGATACGCAGTATTTT.

The sample holds many counts of this clonotype. The V call is TRBV12-3 or TRBV12-4, the J call TRBJ2-1, with D perhaps TRBD1 or TRBD2 (5 bases each). Trimming stripped 7 bases from V and 6 bases from J, with 13 bases between. The CDR3 is made up of 13 amino acids. CDR3 loop: CASIQGAGNEQFF. The CDR3 DNA reads TGTGCCAGCATCCAAGGGGCGGGCAATGAGCAGTTCTTC.

This clonotype turned up a few times. This chain connects TRBV6-1 to TRBJ2-3; TRBD1 agrees at 11 bases. In germline, CDR1 is MNHNS, CDR2 SASEGT. The CDR3 sequence is 14 residues long. The V segment lost 10 bases and the J segment 0 bases; nucleotides outside the gene matches: 3. CDR3 protein: CATGQGASTDTQYF. The CDR3 DNA sequence: TGTGCCACCGGACAGGGGGCAAGCACAGATACGCAGTATTTT.

The V call is TRBV10-3, the J call TRBJ2-7, with D possibly TRBD1 on 6 matching bases. The length of the CDR3 is 13 residues. In germline, CDR1 is ENHRY, CDR2 SYGVKD. Trimming left V 3 bases short and J 2 bases short, with 8 bases between. In DNA form, the CDR3 reads TGTGCCATCAGTGACAGGGGACCCTACGAGCAGTACTTC. Its translation: CAISDRGPYEQYF.